This T cell receptor (beta chain) was sequenced for a study of T-cell reconstitution after alpha-beta-depleted transplantation in children. The V gene's germline CDR1 is SGHTA and CDR2 FQGTGA. Between the trimmed V and J ends, which lost 4 bases and 5 bases, there was a span of 9 bases. This CDR3 has 13 residues. This clonotype was found many times. As yet, its antigen is unknown. General observations from the study: Reportedly, alpha-beta T cells present about two months post-transplant originated from several hundred expanded clones of graft origin. Day-60 TCRbeta diversity that was high in some patients was derived from surviving recipient T cells and thymic progenitors.

The authors prepared the TCRbeta library with unique molecular identifiers. TCRdb recomputed calls from the PCR reads with MiXCR, one row per CDR3 protein. This table holds about 600,000 distinct CDR3 sequences, roughly 24% found once. The sequencing here drew on PBMCs, mostly from graft donor cells, taken 360 days after TCRalphabeta/CD19-depleted stem cell transplant. The TCR comes from a boy in the first two years of life who had a stem cell transplant for acute myeloid leukemia, so the T cells may come from the graft donor. The chain recombines TRBV7-3 with TRBJ2-1; possible D gene TRBD2, 5 bases. The CDR3 loop reads CASSSRGDNEQFF. Here the CDR3 DNA reads TGTGCCAGCAGCTCCCGGGGTGACAATGAGCAGTTCTTC.